These T cell receptor beta chains were read from a single sample in a study of cytomegalovirus exposure and HLA in healthy donors. Libraries were prepared by immunoSEQ multiplex PCR; TCRdb keeps only in-frame clonotypes and omits some of them. The data show approximately 130,000 clones, 55% to 75% seen once. Material for sequencing was PBMCs. The receptor set was obtained from a human donor in good health. Each CDR3 is given with its conserved first and last residue. D genes are given only for firm matches. Rows may omit the clone size; those that give it use once, few, many or a size class.

d_gene: .; v_gene: TRBV19; j_gene: TRBJ1-2; abundance: .; CDR3nt: TGTGCCAGTACCAAAGACAGCCTCTTTAACTATGGCTACACCTTC; CDR3aa: CASTKDSLFNYGYTF
d_gene: TRBD2; v_gene: TRBV19; j_gene: TRBJ2-1; abundance: .; CDR3nt: TGTGCCAGTAGACTAGGCGGGGGGATCTACAATGAGCAGTTCTTC; CDR3aa: CASRLGGGIYNEQFF
d_gene: .; v_gene: TRBV7-7; j_gene: TRBJ2-7; abundance: .; CDR3nt: TGTGCCAGCAGACCCCTACAGGGCTCCTACGAGCAGTACTTC; CDR3aa: CASRPLQGSYEQYF
d_gene: .; v_gene: TRBV16; j_gene: TRBJ1-2; abundance: .; CDR3nt: TGTGCCAGCAGCCAAAAGCGGCTTGGCTACACCTTC; CDR3aa: CASSQKRLGYTF
d_gene: .; v_gene: TRBV6-4; j_gene: TRBJ2-7; abundance: .; CDR3nt: TGTGCCAGCAGTGTGCAGGCCCAAACGGAGCAGTACTTC; CDR3aa: CASSVQAQTEQYF
d_gene: .; v_gene: TRBV6-5; j_gene: TRBJ1-1; abundance: .; CDR3nt: TGTGCCAGCAGTTACTCTGAGGCGGTGGCGAACACTGAAGCTTTCTTT; CDR3aa: CASSYSEAVANTEAFF
d_gene: .; v_gene: TRBV4-2; j_gene: TRBJ2-7; abundance: few; CDR3nt: TGTGCCAGCAGCCAGGTGGGCTACGAGCAGTACTTC; CDR3aa: CASSQVGYEQYF
d_gene: .; v_gene: TRBV5-4; j_gene: TRBJ2-6; abundance: once; CDR3nt: TGTGCCAGCAGCTTGGGCCCCACAGACGGGGCTGGGGCCAACGTCCTGACTTTC; CDR3aa: CASSLGPTDGAGANVLTF
d_gene: TRBD1; v_gene: TRBV6-1; j_gene: TRBJ2-3; abundance: .; CDR3nt: TGTGCCAGCAGTGAAAACAGGGGTGGGACAGATACGCAGTATTTT; CDR3aa: CASSENRGGTDTQYF
d_gene: TRBD1; v_gene: TRBV11-2; j_gene: TRBJ2-7; abundance: .; CDR3nt: TGTGCCAGCAGTTACCCCGGGACAGGGGTGAGGGAGCAGTACTTC; CDR3aa: CASSYPGTGVREQYF
d_gene: TRBD2; v_gene: TRBV6-6; j_gene: TRBJ2-2; abundance: .; CDR3nt: TGTGCCAGCAGCCCTCGGGGGGGAACCGGGGAGCTGTTTTTT; CDR3aa: CASSPRGGTGELFF
d_gene: TRBD1; v_gene: TRBV19; j_gene: TRBJ1-5; abundance: .; CDR3nt: TGTGCCAGTAGTACCCCAGGGGGCGGCAATCAGCCCCAGCATTTT; CDR3aa: CASSTPGGGNQPQHF
d_gene: .; v_gene: TRBV28; j_gene: TRBJ1-5; abundance: .; CDR3nt: TGTGCCAGCAGTTTACTTGGCAATCAGCCCCAGCATTTT; CDR3aa: CASSLLGNQPQHF
d_gene: TRBD1; v_gene: TRBV4-1; j_gene: TRBJ2-7; abundance: .; CDR3nt: TGCGCCAGCAGCCAAGCGCCGGGACAGGGGGCATTTGAGCAGTACTTC; CDR3aa: CASSQAPGQGAFEQYF
d_gene: TRBD1; v_gene: TRBV6-1; j_gene: TRBJ2-2; abundance: .; CDR3nt: TGTGCCAATACACAGGGGTCCACCGGGGAGCTGTTTTTT; CDR3aa: CANTQGSTGELFF
d_gene: TRBD2; v_gene: TRBV29-1; j_gene: TRBJ2-7; abundance: .; CDR3nt: TGCAGCGTTGAACTAGCGGGGAGCTCCTACGAGCAGTACTTC; CDR3aa: CSVELAGSSYEQYF
d_gene: TRBD1; v_gene: TRBV29-1; j_gene: TRBJ1-5; abundance: once; CDR3nt: TGCAGCGTACTCCTTGACAGGGAAGATCAGCCCCAGCATTTT; CDR3aa: CSVLLDREDQPQHF
d_gene: TRBD1; v_gene: TRBV6-5; j_gene: TRBJ2-7; abundance: .; CDR3nt: TGTGCCAGCAGCCAAGGACAGGGCCTCTCCTACGAGCAGTACTTC; CDR3aa: CASSQGQGLSYEQYF
d_gene: .; v_gene: TRBV5-4; j_gene: TRBJ2-7; abundance: few; CDR3nt: TGTGCCAGCAGCCGGCCCGGAGTACAGGGTCACTCCTACGAGCAGTACTTC; CDR3aa: CASSRPGVQGHSYEQYF
d_gene: .; v_gene: TRBV28; j_gene: TRBJ2-1; abundance: .; CDR3nt: TGTGCCAGCACCAATCCCGGGACACTACACAATGAGCAGTTCTTC; CDR3aa: CASTNPGTLHNEQFF
d_gene: .; v_gene: TRBV6-1; j_gene: TRBJ2-6; abundance: .; CDR3nt: TGTGCCAGCTTCGGAGGGTCTGGGGCCAACGTCCTGACTTTC; CDR3aa: CASFGGSGANVLTF
d_gene: TRBD2; v_gene: TRBV5-1; j_gene: TRBJ2-1; abundance: .; CDR3nt: TGCGCCAGCAGCTTGGGGGCGGGAGTGTCCTACAATGAGCAGTTCTTC; CDR3aa: CASSLGAGVSYNEQFF
d_gene: TRBD2; v_gene: TRBV30; j_gene: TRBJ2-7; abundance: .; CDR3nt: TGTGCCTGGAACCCTGTCCCTAGCGGGGAGCAGTACTTC; CDR3aa: CAWNPVPSGEQYF
d_gene: .; v_gene: TRBV6-6; j_gene: TRBJ1-1; abundance: .; CDR3nt: TGTGCCAGCGCCCACGGGGGGGGGCTAGGCACTGAAGCTTTCTTT; CDR3aa: CASAHGGGLGTEAFF
d_gene: .; v_gene: TRBV6-1; j_gene: TRBJ2-7; abundance: .; CDR3nt: TGTGCCAGCAGGAGGGAGGTGAGCTACGAGCAGTACTTC; CDR3aa: CASRREVSYEQYF
d_gene: .; v_gene: TRBV5-1; j_gene: TRBJ2-5; abundance: .; CDR3nt: TGCGCCAGTTCGGGGGGCAGGCAAGAGACCCAGTACTTC; CDR3aa: CASSGGRQETQYF